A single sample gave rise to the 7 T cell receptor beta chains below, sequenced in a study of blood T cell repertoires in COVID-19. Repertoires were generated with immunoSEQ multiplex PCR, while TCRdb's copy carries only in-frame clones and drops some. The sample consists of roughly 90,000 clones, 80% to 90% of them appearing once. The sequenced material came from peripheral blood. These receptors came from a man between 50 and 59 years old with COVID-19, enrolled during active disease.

The CDR3 reads CASSSNRGREKLFF. The CDR3, as DNA: TGTGCCAGCAGCTCCAACAGGGGGCGGGAAAAACTGTTTTTT. J is TRBJ1-4 and V is TRBV11-2; 9 nucleotides match TRBD1. V trimming: 4 bases; J trimming: 8 bases; junction bases outside the gene matches: 5. Germline CDR1 reads SGHAT; CDR2 reads FQNNGV. CDR3 length: 14 amino acids.

As DNA, the CDR3 is TGTGCCAGCAGTTACCCTCAGAGGGGCTACACCTTC. Its translation: CASSYPQRGYTF. The chain links TRBV6-6 to TRBJ1-2; D gene unclear. The germline gives CDR1 MNHNY, CDR2 SVGAGI (reference sequence). The V and J ends lost 2 bases and 8 bases respectively, with 9 bases between them. The CDR3 consists of 12 residues.

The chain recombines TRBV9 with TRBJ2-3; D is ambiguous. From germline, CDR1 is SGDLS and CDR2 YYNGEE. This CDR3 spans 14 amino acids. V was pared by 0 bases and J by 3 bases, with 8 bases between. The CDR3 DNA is TGTGCCAGCAGCGTAGACAGTACGACAGATACGCAGTATTTT. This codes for CASSVDSTTDTQYF.

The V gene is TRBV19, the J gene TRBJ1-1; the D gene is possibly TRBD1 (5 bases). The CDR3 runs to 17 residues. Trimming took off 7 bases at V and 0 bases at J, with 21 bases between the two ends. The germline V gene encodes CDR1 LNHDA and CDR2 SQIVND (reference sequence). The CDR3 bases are TGTGCCAGTAAAAACAACAAACGACAGAGACTGAACACTGAAGCTTTCTTT. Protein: CASKNNKRQRLNTEAFF.

The CDR3 DNA sequence: TGTGCCAGCAGCCCACAGGGGGCCACTTACAATCAGCCCCAGCATTTT. Protein: CASSPQGATYNQPQHF. The chain links TRBV3-1 (or the pseudogene TRBV3-2) to TRBJ1-5; 9 bases fit TRBD1. CDR3 length: 16 residues. Germline V lookup: CDR1 LGHDT, CDR2 YNNKEL (reference sequence). Germline trimming cut 4 bases from V and 3 bases from J; bases unmatched to any gene: 7.

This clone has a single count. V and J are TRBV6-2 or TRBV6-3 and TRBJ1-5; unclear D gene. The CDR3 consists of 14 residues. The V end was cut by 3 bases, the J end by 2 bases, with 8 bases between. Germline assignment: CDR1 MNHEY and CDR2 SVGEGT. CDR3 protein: CASSYNSRNQPQHF. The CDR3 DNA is TGTGCCAGCAGTTATAACAGCCGCAATCAGCCCCAGCATTTT.

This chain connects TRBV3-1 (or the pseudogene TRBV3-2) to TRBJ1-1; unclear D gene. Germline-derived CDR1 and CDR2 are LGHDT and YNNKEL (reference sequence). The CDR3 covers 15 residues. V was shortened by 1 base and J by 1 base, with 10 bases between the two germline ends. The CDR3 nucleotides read TGTGCCAGCAGCCAAGGCGACACCCGGAACACTGAAGCTTTCTTT. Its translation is CASSQGDTRNTEAFF.